Here is one TCR beta chain with its context. Its antigen remains unidentified. This specimen comes from a study of vaccination effects on CD4 cells after COVID-19. General study points: Convalescent patients numbered few in the study; early post-infection timepoints were missing entirely. Clones that were induced by infection or by vaccine showed marked contraction late after vaccination.

The germline V and J ends were trimmed by 2 bases and 2 bases, with 7 bases remaining between them. Germline loops: CDR1 KGHSH, CDR2 LQKENI. The length of the CDR3 is 13 residues. Clones were read by immunoSEQ multiplex PCR, and TCRdb kept only the in-frame ones, dropping some. The repertoire includes around 35,000 clones, over 65% of them detected once, and 15% sits in the top ten. Antigen-specific CD4+ T cells were first expanded with viral peptide pools by the ViraFEST assay and only then sequenced. At the end of about 9 days of culture, CD4+ T cells were isolated. In the vaccine recipients, nucleocapsid antibodies were negative and there was no prior SARS-CoV-2 infection. Each well held about 2 million PBMC cultured with around 9 ug/ml peptides and around 11 IU/ml IL-2. Half-medium exchanges with IL-2 medium took place on days 3 and 7.

The specimen comprised CD4+ T cells from PBMCs cultured with HCoV-OC43 spike peptides, sampled before COVID-19 vaccination. The subset is: HCoV-OC43 spike overlapping peptide pool stimulation. V is TRBV18 and J is TRBJ2-7; D is undetermined. The receptor was isolated from a human donor who received a COVID-19 vaccine. CDR3 sequence (DNA): TGTGCCAGCTCACCAGCAGGAACCTACGAGCAGTACTTC. Translating gives CASSPAGTYEQYF.